These 2 T cell receptor beta chains came from one sample sequenced in a study of metastatic and nonmetastatic thyroid tumors. No patient received treatment before thyroid surgery. Using MiXCR, TCRdb reanalyzed the PCR reads. The data hold roughly 3,500 clones, with about 37% observed a single time. Sequencing was performed on adjacent normal tissue. These receptor sequences come from a male donor with papillary thyroid cancer or a benign thyroid nodule (not recorded which). Some clones in this sample may be carry-over from other donors' samples.

About this clone: A much larger clone differs from this one at a single base, so this may be a read error. The conserved phenylalanine or tryptophan normally closing the CDR3 is absent here, so this likely arose from a read error. The rearrangement uses TRBV11-1 and TRBJ2-7; D remains unclear. The V gene's germline CDR1 is SGHAT and CDR2 FQDESV (reference sequence). The V end lost 6 bases, the J end lost 3 bases, and 9 bases lay between the germline ends. The CDR3 is made up of 12 amino acids. The CDR3 coding sequence is TGTGCCAGCAGTCTTACCAACTACGAGCAGTACCTC. Translating it yields CASSLTNYEQYL.

Only a few counts were recorded for this clone. A read error may account for a junction end that differs from germline. V usage is TRBV2 and J usage is TRBJ2-7, with 10 bases lining up with TRBD1. This CDR3 is built from 13 residues. Germline CDR1 is SNHLY and CDR2 is FYNNEI. The CDR3 coding sequence is TGTGCCAGCAAAGGGACAGGGGTGTACGCGCAGTACTTC. Translating gives CASKGTGVYAQYF.